Below, 19 T cell receptor beta chains from the same sample are listed, as sequenced in a study of T cells in Graves' hyperthyroidism and ophthalmopathy. TCR beta CDR3 regions were amplified from RNA. Primed by the HTBI set, a first-round RT-PCR was run on the TCR CDR3. Using its own MiXCR run on the multiplex PCR reads, TCRdb lists one record per CDR3 protein. This sample has 400,000 to 550,000 distinct CDR3 sequences, with approximately 14% found just once. Sequencing used blood. Every receptor here comes from a woman under 30 with Graves' hyperthyroidism.

This clonotype appeared a few times. This sequence joins TRBV24-1 and TRBJ2-1, with D tentatively TRBD2 (7 bases). The CDR3 has 15 residues. With 9 bases removed from V and 8 bases from J, the gap between germline ends came to 22 bases. Germline V gene data show CDR1 as KGHDR and CDR2 as SFDVKD. DNA of the CDR3: TGTGCCACCGACCCGGGGGCGGCGGGAGAATATGAGCAGTTCTTC. Protein product: CATDPGAAGEYEQFF.

This clonotype was observed at least ten times. The V call is TRBV20-1, the J call TRBJ2-2; TRBD2 matches at 14 bases. This CDR3 is built from 17 residues. Germline assignment: CDR1 DFQATT and CDR2 SNEGSKA (reference sequence). V gave up 5 bases and J gave up 4 bases; unmatched junction bases: 9. The CDR3 region has the DNA TGCAGTGCTCCGGGACTAGCGGGAGTACGTGGCACCGGGGAGCTGTTTTTT. Translation gives CSAPGLAGVRGTGELFF.

This clonotype was seen at least ten times. The chain is built from TRBV10-3 and TRBJ2-1; 7 nucleotides match TRBD2. With 4 bases clipped from V and 5 bases from J, the junction kept 5 bases outside the gene matches. CDR1 is ENHRY, CDR2 SYGVKD, per germline. The CDR3 is 14 amino acids. CDR3 coding DNA: TGTGCCATCAGTGGCCTAGCGGAACACAATGAGCAGTTCTTC. It translates to CAISGLAEHNEQFF.

In its sample, this clonotype was seen many times. The chain employs TRBV12-3 or TRBV12-4 and TRBJ1-2; D not certain. The ends were cut back, 1 base at V and 7 bases at J, with 7 bases in the middle. CDR3 length equals 12 residues. DNA for the CDR3: TGTGCCAGCAGTTTAGAACAAATTGGCTACACCTTC. Its translation is CASSLEQIGYTF.

This clonotype was counted a few times. A much bigger clone sits one base away, suggesting this may be a read error. This sequence joins TRBV10-3 and TRBJ1-1, with D tentatively TRBD1 (5 bases). Trimming took 2 bases from V and 7 from J, leaving 11 bases between them. The germline CDR1 and CDR2 sequences are ENHRY and SYGVKD. The CDR3 is 13 amino acids. CDR3 bases: TGTGCCATCAGTGAGAGGCGGGGGGTTGAAGCTTTCTTT. Translating it yields CAISERRGVEAFF.

CDR3 in DNA: TGTGCCAGTAGTATTAGCCAAATGAACACTGAAGCTTTCTTT. Amino acids: CASSISQMNTEAFF. V usage is TRBV19 and J usage is TRBJ1-1; no reliable D call. Germline V gene lookup returns CDR1 LNHDA and CDR2 SQIVND (reference sequence). This CDR3 has 14 residues. The V and J ends lost 3 bases and 0 bases respectively, with 8 bases between them.

This clonotype has just a few counts. J is TRBJ2-5 and V is TRBV4-2, with D possibly being TRBD2 (6 bases). Germline V gene sequence: CDR1 LGHNA, CDR2 YNFKEQ. The V and J ends lost 4 bases and 7 bases respectively, with 16 bases between them. The CDR3 has 14 residues. The CDR3 DNA sequence: TGTGCCAGCAGCCCAACTGGAGGGTTCGGGACCCAGTACTTC. It encodes CASSPTGGFGTQYF.

In its sample, this clonotype was seen many times. This chain links TRBV5-1 with TRBJ2-1; TRBD2 agrees at 13 bases. The CDR3 contains 15 residues. Trimming removed 5 bases from V and 7 bases from J; junction bases left unmatched: 6. CDR1 SGHRS and CDR2 YFSETQ come from the germline V gene. The CDR3 protein is CASRPGLAGVNEQFF. CDR3 nucleotide sequence: TGCGCCAGCAGACCTGGACTAGCGGGAGTAAATGAGCAGTTCTTC.

As for this clonotype: Just one base apart from a much larger clone, this may be a read error. The chain combines TRBV30 with TRBJ2-7, with D perhaps assigned TRBD1 or TRBD2 (5 bases each). The CDR3 runs 15 residues. V shed 2 bases and J shed 1 base, with 15 bases lying between them. In germline, CDR1 is GTSNPN, CDR2 SVGIG (reference sequence). CDR3 bases: TGTGCCTGGAGTAGGTGGGGACGGAGATCCTACGAGCAGTACTTC. Translating gives CAWSRWGRRSYEQYF.

The genes are TRBV9 and TRBJ2-1, with TRBD2 matching 14 bases. The junction had 3 bases not matched to a gene; V was cut back by 3 bases and J by 7 bases. CDR3 length equals 15 residues. Germline assignment: CDR1 SGDLS and CDR2 YYNGEE. This CDR3 is CASSARLAGGNEQFF. CDR3 coding DNA: TGTGCCAGCAGCGCCCGACTAGCGGGGGGGAATGAGCAGTTCTTC.

The chain has TRBV9 and TRBJ2-3; possible D gene TRBD2, 6 bases. The CDR3 has 16 amino acids. Germline CDR1 and CDR2: SGDLS and YYNGEE. With 4 bases removed from V and 0 bases from J, the gap between germline ends came to 15 bases. The CDR3 bases are TGTGCCAGCAGCTCCGGACTACGCCCTAGCACAGATACGCAGTATTTT. Its translation: CASSSGLRPSTDTQYF.

The chain employs TRBV4-1 and TRBJ1-4, with D possibly TRBD1 on 6 matching bases. Germline values: CDR1 MGHRA, CDR2 YSYEKL. The CDR3 extends over 15 amino acids. With 4 bases removed from V and 4 bases from J, the gap between germline ends came to 13 bases. The chain's CDR3 is CASSPGQSFNEKLFF. The CDR3 DNA reads as TGCGCCAGCAGCCCCGGACAGTCCTTTAATGAAAAACTGTTTTTT.

This clonotype was picked up a small number of times. The V gene is TRBV12-3 or TRBV12-4, the J gene TRBJ2-1, with 16 bases fitting TRBD2. The ends lost 1 base at V and 4 bases at J; junction bases unmatched: 4. The CDR3 has 18 amino acids. The CDR3 is CASSLGGLAGGLYNEQFF. The CDR3, as DNA: TGTGCCAGCAGTTTAGGGGGACTAGCGGGAGGGCTGTACAATGAGCAGTTCTTC.

The V call is TRBV29-1, the J call TRBJ1-3; possible D gene TRBD1, 5 bases. Trimming removed 7 bases at V and 0 bases at J, with 13 bases between. The CDR3 runs to 14 residues. Per germline, CDR1 SQVTM and CDR2 ANQGSEA. CDR3 nucleotide sequence: TGCAGCGCGGGGGGGGGGAGCTCTGGAAACACCATATATTTT. Residues: CSAGGGSSGNTIYF.

This clonotype has a handful of counts. The chain is built from TRBV20-1 and TRBJ1-1; D may be TRBD1 (5 bases). V gave up 6 bases and J gave up 1 base, with 12 bases separating them. This CDR3 contains 13 residues. CDR1 and CDR2 from the germline V gene are DFQATT and SNEGSKA (reference sequence). CDR3 DNA sequence: TGCAGTGCGGCCTATGGGGGGAACACTGAAGCTTTCTTT. This translates into CSAAYGGNTEAFF.

In this sample, this clonotype turned up many times. The genes are TRBV30 and TRBJ1-1; the D gene is possibly TRBD1 (5 bases). The CDR3 is 12 amino acids. In germline, CDR1 is GTSNPN, CDR2 SVGIG (reference sequence). Trimming took off 1 base at V and 8 bases at J, with 11 bases between the two ends. The CDR3 is CAWSEGRGEAFF. Here the CDR3 DNA reads TGTGCCTGGAGTGAGGGGAGGGGAGAAGCTTTCTTT.

There are a few counts of this clonotype. This chain links TRBV24-1 with TRBJ1-5, with TRBD1 as a possible D gene (6 bases). V dropped 10 bases and J dropped 4 bases, with 19 bases sitting between them. From germline, CDR1 is KGHDR and CDR2 SFDVKD. The CDR3 is 15 amino acids. DNA of the CDR3: TGTGCCACGAACAGGGTCAGGTATTGGAATCAGCCCCAGCATTTT. Protein: CATNRVRYWNQPQHF.

This clonotype was detected a few times. Given a much more abundant clone one base away, this may be a read error. This chain connects TRBV12-3 or TRBV12-4 to TRBJ1-1, with D unclear. Trimming left V 5 bases short and J 0 bases short, with 10 bases between. The CDR3 loop spans 14 amino acids. CDR3 nucleotide sequence: TGTGCCAGCAGTCTCGCAGAGATGAACACTGAAGCTTTCTTT. This sequence encodes CASSLAEMNTEAFF.

This clonotype was counted ten times or more. V is TRBV2 and J is TRBJ1-3; D is unclear. Trimming removed 6 bases at V and 0 bases at J, with 9 bases between. The length of the CDR3 is 14 residues. Germline assignment: CDR1 SNHLY and CDR2 FYNNEI. CDR3 region: CASRTGLSGNTIYF. The CDR3 nucleotides read TGTGCCAGCAGGACTGGACTCTCTGGAAACACCATATATTTT.